This T cell receptor beta chain comes out of a study of cytotoxic CD8 clonotypes in ibrutinib-treated CLL (dated by TCRdb to the early 2020s). Broadly, across the study: In this cohort, some 14 patients were treatment-naive and approximately ten were relapsed/refractory, while fewer than 18 had unmutated IGHV. Responses were partial in some 24 patients and complete in 2; after median about 5.5 years follow-up, about 14 stayed in remission and about twelve progressed. The response samples were drawn at a median of roughly eleven months into treatment, with a range of roughly 6 to 40 months. On average, each sample had 255,043 productive templates and 96,000 or so productive rearrangements. Longitudinal samples were obtainable from about 30% of the roughly 90 participants in the trial. Cryopreserved peripheral blood mononuclear cells were obtained prior to treatment, at the time of response, and at either disease progression or sustained remission. Patients were still on ibrutinib when every remission and progressive disease sample was collected. Summary of the overall study and its limitations: Baseline clonality exceeded that of age-matched healthy donors and correlated strongly with circulating CD8+ T-cell counts. Sustained-remission and progressing patients did not have matched sampling times, and lymph node repertoires were not examined. Public clonotypes were found to be uncommon and were observed to contract or remain stable during treatment; the increase in clonality was shown to reflect expansion of private clonotypes at ibrutinib response. At ibrutinib response clonality went up, during sustained remission it held steady, and at progression it dropped back toward baseline.

Per the germline V gene, WSHSY is the CDR1 and SAAADI is the CDR2. V loses 8 bases at its end and J loses 2 bases; junction bases beyond the gene matches: 5. The CDR3 sequence holds 15 residues, the cysteine and phenylalanine included. Of all the DNA, just the CDR3 is kept, 45 bases in frame from base 1. The time point label on this specimen signifies: progressive disease on ibrutinib. For TCR beta library preparation, around 1.8 micrograms of genomic DNA were extracted from the cryopreserved PBMCs. High-throughput TCR beta sequencing was performed on longitudinal blood samples from CLL patients receiving ibrutinib monotherapy. The patients took part in an open-label, single-center phase 2 trial of ibrutinib monotherapy. The goal of deep resolution MiSeq sequencing was a depth between 1 in 1 million and 1 in 200,000 T cells, and coverage averaged 10x per clonotype. The immunoSEQ hsTCRB Kit was used to generate the TCR beta libraries. In the paper's pipeline: Data were analyzed with ImmunoSEQ Data Assistant and ImmunoSEQ Analyzer, with V, D and J genes assigned per IMGT definitions. Clonality, which ranges from 0 to 1, was calculated by subtracting the normalized Shannon entropy of productive rearrangement frequencies from one. Only overrepresented clonotypes making up at least 0.05% of each patient's repertoire were included in the public clonotype analysis. Approximately 12 repertoires from age-matched healthy donors, obtained from immuneACCESS, served as clonality controls. The immuneACCESS repertoire file appears here via TCRdb, limited to in-frame rearrangements. These files lack a portion of the clones; in checked studies, under half of the deficit traces to unresolved V genes, and the cause of the others is not known. From that table come the V and J calls and clone size; the DNA was used to work out D and trimming. In all, the sample holds roughly 40,000 clones, and 68% of those were seen once. The top ten hold 6.5% to 8% of the sample.

Concerning this clone: Its binding antigen is unknown. No much larger clonotype is one base removed from it; base qualities were not supplied.

The chain couples TRBV10-2 to TRBJ2-3, with 12 central nucleotides matching TRBD2. The receptor comes from a human donor with chronic lymphocytic leukemia. Material: PBMCs, obtained at disease progression, from a patient treated with ibrutinib. Read as DNA, the sequence is TGCGCCAGCGCTAGCGGGAGGGTCCTCACAGATACGCAGTATTTT. This codes for CASASGRVLTDTQYF.